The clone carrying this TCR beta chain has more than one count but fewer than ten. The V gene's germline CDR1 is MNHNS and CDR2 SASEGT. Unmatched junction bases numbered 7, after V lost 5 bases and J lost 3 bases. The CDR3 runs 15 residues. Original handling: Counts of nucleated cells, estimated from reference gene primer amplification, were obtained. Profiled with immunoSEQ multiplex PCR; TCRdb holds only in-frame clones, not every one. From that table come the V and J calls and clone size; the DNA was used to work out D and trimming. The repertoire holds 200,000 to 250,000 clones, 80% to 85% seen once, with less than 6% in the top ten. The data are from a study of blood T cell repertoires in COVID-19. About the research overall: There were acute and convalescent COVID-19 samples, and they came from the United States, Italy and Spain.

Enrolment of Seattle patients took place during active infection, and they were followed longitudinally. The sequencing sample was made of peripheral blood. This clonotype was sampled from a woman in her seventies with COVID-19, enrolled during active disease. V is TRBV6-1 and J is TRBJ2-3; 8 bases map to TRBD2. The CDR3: CASSFPGLETDTQYF. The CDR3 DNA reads TGTGCCAGCAGTTTTCCGGGACTAGAAACAGATACGCAGTATTTT.